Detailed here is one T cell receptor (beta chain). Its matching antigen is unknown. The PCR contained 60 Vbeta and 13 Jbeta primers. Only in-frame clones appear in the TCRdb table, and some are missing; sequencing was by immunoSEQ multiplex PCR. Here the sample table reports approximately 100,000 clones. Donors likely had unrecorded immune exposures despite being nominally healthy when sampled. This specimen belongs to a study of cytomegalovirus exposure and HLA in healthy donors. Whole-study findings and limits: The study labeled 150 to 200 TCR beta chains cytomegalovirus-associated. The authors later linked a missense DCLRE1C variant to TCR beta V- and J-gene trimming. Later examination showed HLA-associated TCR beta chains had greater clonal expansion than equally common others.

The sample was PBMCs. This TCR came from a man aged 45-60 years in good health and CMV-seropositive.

CDR3 coding DNA: TGTGCCAGCTCATCCACGGGCCAATCCGGGACTAATTCCTACAATGAGCAGTTCTTC. Encoded protein: CASSSTGQSGTNSYNEQFF. The chain combines TRBV18 with TRBJ2-1; TRBD2 agrees at 7 bases. The germline gives CDR1 KGHSH, CDR2 LQKENI. The CDR3 consists of 19 residues. The junction had 17 bases not matched to a gene; V was cut back by 5 bases and J by 1 base. Full variable domain (outside the CDR3, taken from reference TRBV18 and TRBJ2-1): NAGVMQNPRHLVRRRGQEARLRCSPMKGHSHVYWYRQLPEEGLKFMVYLQKENIIDESGMPKERFSAEFPKEGPSILRIQQVVRGDSAAYFCASSSTGQSGTNSYNEQFFGPGTRLTVL.